The T cell receptor (beta chain) under discussion was sequenced for a study of blood T cell repertoires in COVID-19. CDR1 is SGHRS, CDR2 YFSETQ, per germline. CDR3 length: 15 amino acids. Under the authors' procedure: Estimates of nucleated cell counts were drawn from the amplification of reference gene primers. Sequenced by immunoSEQ multiplex PCR; TCRdb stores in-frame clones only, minus some. That table supplies the V and J calls and clone size; D and trimming were determined from the DNA. The sample records about 210,000 clones, about 90% being singletons. Remarks on this clone: One end of the junction does not line up with germline, which may come from a read error.

Sequencing used peripheral blood. V is TRBV5-1 and J is TRBJ1-5; D is unclear. This clonotype was sampled from a man aged 30 to 45 with acute or convalescent COVID-19. The CDR3 sequence is CASSLDGDSHQPQHF. The CDR3 DNA is TGCGCCAGCAGCTTAGACGGTGATAGCCATCAGCCCCAGCATTTT.